This T cell receptor (beta chain) was obtained from a study of blood T cell repertoires in COVID-19. For the study at large: From T cells, B-cell-depleted T cells, or PBMCs came the material, which was cDNA or gDNA.

Under the authors' procedure: Estimated nucleated cell counts came from reference gene primer amplification. TCRdb's table, derived via immunoSEQ multiplex PCR, lists solely in-frame clones and lacks some. The V and J calls and clone size come from that table; D and trimming were worked out from the DNA. The sample yields more than 250,000 clones, over 75% seen once. The source material was peripheral blood. The TCR was taken from a human donor in a cohort sampled during active COVID-19.

CDR3 region: CASSQESPRRKVSLGANVLTF. In DNA, the CDR3 is TGTGCCAGCAGCCAAGAGAGTCCCCGGAGGAAGGTATCTCTGGGGGCCAACGTCCTGACTTTC. The V call is TRBV3-1 (or the pseudogene TRBV3-2), the J call TRBJ2-6, with D perhaps matching TRBD2 (5 bases). With 0 bases removed from V and 4 bases from J, the gap between germline ends came to 25 bases. Per the germline V gene, CDR1 is LGHDT and CDR2 is YNNKEL (reference sequence). The CDR3 has 21 amino acids.